This is a list of T cell receptor beta chains from one sample in a study of blood T cell repertoires in COVID-19. The method was immunoSEQ multiplex PCR; TCRdb's version includes in-frame clones alone and lacks a portion of them. The sample shows 100,000 to 150,000 clones, 80% to 90% of them seen only once. The sequenced material came from PBMCs or T cells enriched from blood (not recorded which). The source of these receptors is a woman in her fifties or sixties who had recovered from COVID-19. Both conserved end residues are part of each CDR3. The D gene is left open where the match is weak. Clone size is given for some rows only: seen once, a few or many times, or a class if the clone is expanded.

TRBJ1-2 TRBV29-1 NA NA CSAPRLTENYGYTF TGCAGCGCCCCGCGCCTGACAGAGAACTATGGCTACACCTTC
TRBJ1-1 TRBV6-6 NA NA CASIGRRNNTEAFF TGTGCCAGCATAGGCCGCAGGAATAACACTGAAGCTTTCTTT
TRBJ1-1 TRBV13 NA few CASSRRSGSKNTEAFF TGTGCCAGCAGCCGACGATCGGGGTCGAAGAACACTGAAGCTTTCTTT
TRBJ1-2 TRBV30 TRBD1 NA CAGTGGLNYGYTF TGTGCCGGGACAGGTGGATTGAACTATGGCTACACCTTC
TRBJ2-1 TRBV3-1/TRBV3-2 NA NA CASTPGSSYNEQFF TGTGCCAGCACCCCGGGGAGCTCCTACAATGAGCAGTTCTTC
TRBJ2-7 TRBV29-1 TRBD1 NA CSVFSGQGAYEQYF TGCAGCGTTTTTTCGGGGCAGGGGGCCTACGAGCAGTACTTC
TRBJ1-2 TRBV19 TRBD1 NA CASSTGGGYTF TGTGCCAGTTCTACAGGGGGCGGCTACACCTTC
TRBJ1-4 TRBV10-3 TRBD1 NA CAISDPDRGIEKLFF TGTGCCATCAGCGACCCAGACAGGGGCATTGAAAAACTGTTTTTT
TRBJ2-7 TRBV6-6 NA NA CASSYSQGPYEQYF TGTGCCAGCAGTTACTCTCAGGGGCCCTACGAGCAGTACTTC
TRBJ1-5 TRBV27 NA NA CASRERQSSNQPQHF TGTGCCAGCAGGGAAAGACAGTCTAGCAATCAGCCCCAGCATTTT
TRBJ1-1 TRBV3-1/TRBV3-2 NA NA CASRRGGPNTEAFF TGTGCCAGCAGACGGGGGGGGCCGAACACTGAAGCTTTCTTT
TRBJ2-6 TRBV6-1 NA NA CASSEVYSSGANVLTF TGTGCCAGCAGTGAAGTATACAGCTCTGGGGCCAACGTCCTGACTTTC
TRBJ1-6 TRBV2 TRBD1 NA CASSRGQGKPLNSPLHF TGTGCCAGCAGTCGCGGACAGGGCAAGCCCCTTAATTCACCCCTCCACTTT
TRBJ1-1 TRBV7-9 NA NA CASSLPSTGTEAFF TGTGCCAGCAGCTTACCCTCGACAGGTACTGAAGCTTTCTTT
TRBJ1-4 TRBV7-6 TRBD1 few CASRNRQGGEKLFF TGTGCCAGTAGGAATCGACAGGGAGGAGAAAAACTGTTTTTT
TRBJ2-7 TRBV2 NA NA CASSSQGYEQYF TGTGCCAGCAGTTCACAGGGCTACGAGCAGTACTTC
TRBJ1-2 TRBV30 TRBD1 NA CAWNRGQGSGYTF TGTGCCTGGAACCGCGGACAGGGATCTGGCTACACCTTC
TRBJ1-6 TRBV13 NA NA CASSLGPGEDSPLHF TGTGCCAGCAGCTTAGGACCTGGAGAAGATTCACCCCTCCACTTT
TRBJ1-2 TRBV19 TRBD1 NA CASSITGTGALNYGYTF TGTGCCAGTAGTATTACTGGGACAGGGGCGCTTAACTATGGCTACACCTTC
TRBJ1-2 TRBV7-8 TRBD1 once CASSLARTGGVGNYGYTF TGTGCCAGCAGCTTAGCGAGGACAGGGGGTGTCGGTAACTATGGCTACACCTTC
TRBJ1-1 TRBV18 NA NA CASSAGKSTEAFF TGTGCCAGCTCAGCGGGTAAGAGCACTGAAGCTTTCTTT
TRBJ2-1 TRBV7-9 TRBD2 NA CASSVGGGVNEQFF TGTGCCAGCAGCGTCGGTGGGGGGGTTAATGAGCAGTTCTTC
TRBJ2-3 TRBV5-6 NA NA CASSWRGNTDTQYF TGTGCCAGCAGCTGGAGAGGGAACACAGATACGCAGTATTTT
TRBJ1-6 TRBV18 NA NA CASSPSADSPNSPLHF TGTGCCAGCTCACCATCCGCAGACAGTCCCAATTCACCCCTCCACTTT
TRBJ2-1 TRBV11-3 TRBD2 NA CASSLTGGLNNEQFF TGTGCCAGCAGCTTAACGGGGGGGCTAAACAATGAGCAGTTCTTC
TRBJ1-1 TRBV9 NA few CASSVVPGREAFF TGTGCCAGCAGCGTAGTTCCAGGGAGGGAAGCTTTCTTT
TRBJ1-4 TRBV6-5 NA NA CASSYSQSRVGEKLFF TGTGCCAGCAGTTACTCGCAATCCAGGGTAGGGGAAAAACTGTTTTTT
TRBJ1-1 TRBV5-1 NA NA CASSWGPQHQTTEAFF TGCGCCAGCAGCTGGGGGCCACAACATCAAACTACTGAAGCTTTCTTT
TRBJ2-4 TRBV7-9 NA NA CASSPPQGSPFTKNIQYF TGTGCCAGCAGCCCACCCCAGGGGTCTCCTTTCACCAAAAACATTCAGTACTTC
TRBJ2-7 TRBV18 TRBD1 few CASSPRDSTYEQYF TGTGCCAGCTCACCCCGGGACAGCACCTACGAGCAGTACTTC
TRBJ2-2 TRBV27 TRBD2 NA CASTMTSGGQNTGELFF TGTGCCAGCACCATGACTAGCGGGGGGCAAAACACCGGGGAGCTGTTTTTT